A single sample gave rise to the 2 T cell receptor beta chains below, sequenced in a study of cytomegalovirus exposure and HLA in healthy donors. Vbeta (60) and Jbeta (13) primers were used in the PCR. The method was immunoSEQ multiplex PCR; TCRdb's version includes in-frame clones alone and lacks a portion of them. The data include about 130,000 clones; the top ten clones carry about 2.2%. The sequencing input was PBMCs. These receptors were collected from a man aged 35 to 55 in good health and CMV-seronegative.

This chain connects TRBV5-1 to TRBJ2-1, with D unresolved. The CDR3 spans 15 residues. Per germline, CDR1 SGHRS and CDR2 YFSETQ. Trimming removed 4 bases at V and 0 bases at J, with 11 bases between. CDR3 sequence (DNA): TGCGCCAGCAGCATACCACCTAGCTCCTACAATGAGCAGTTCTTC. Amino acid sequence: CASSIPPSSYNEQFF.

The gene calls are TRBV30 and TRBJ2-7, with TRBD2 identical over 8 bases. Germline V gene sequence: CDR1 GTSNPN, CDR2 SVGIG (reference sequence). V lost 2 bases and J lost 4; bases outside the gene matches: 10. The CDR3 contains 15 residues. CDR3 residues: CAWSRGGGRSYEQYF. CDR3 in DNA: TGTGCCTGGAGTCGGGGGGGCGGGAGGAGTTACGAGCAGTACTTC.